These 27 T cell receptor beta chains originate from one sample sequenced in a study of early T cells in non-severe SARS-CoV-2 infection. TCRdb re-derived calls from the 5' RACE reads in MiXCR, one entry per CDR3 protein. The data show about 85,000 distinct CDR3 sequences, around 14% seen once. The sample comprised whole blood. The receptors shown here come from an adult who was a healthcare worker with PCR-confirmed SARS-CoV-2 infection or an uninfected control (not recorded which).

J is TRBJ2-7 and V is TRBV4-1; D possibly corresponds to TRBD2 (6 bases). The germline V gene has CDR1 MGHRA and CDR2 YSYEKL. V gave up 0 bases and J gave up 6 bases, with 12 bases separating them. The CDR3 is 14 amino acids. CDR3 in amino acids: CASSQDRLGGEQYF. The CDR3 nucleotides read TGCGCCAGCAGCCAAGATCGTCTCGGGGGCGAGCAGTACTTC.

This clonotype occurred many times. The chain combines TRBV9 with TRBJ1-1; 8 nucleotides agree with TRBD1. CDR1 SGDLS and CDR2 YYNGEE come from the germline V gene. The CDR3 sequence is 15 residues long. The junction had 3 bases not matched to a gene; V was cut back by 0 bases and J by 2 bases. In DNA form, the CDR3 reads TGTGCCAGCAGCGTAGTCGGACAGGGAAACACTGAAGCTTTCTTT. This encodes CASSVVGQGNTEAFF.

This clonotype showed up just a few times. The chain employs TRBV6-1 and TRBJ1-6; a possible D gene is TRBD1 (5 bases). Trimming pared 9 bases from V and 11 bases from J, leaving 20 bases between. Germline V lookup: CDR1 MNHNS, CDR2 SASEGT. This CDR3 is 14 amino acids long. The CDR3 loop is CASTTGTILAPLHF. CDR3 DNA: TGTGCCAGTACTACCGGGACTATACTGGCACCCCTCCACTTT.

The genes are TRBV10-2 and TRBJ2-3; TRBD2 matches at 9 bases. With 5 bases clipped from V and 2 bases from J, the junction kept 5 bases outside the gene matches. CDR3 length: 15 amino acids. Germline lookup yields CDR1 WSHSY and CDR2 SAAADI. CDR3 in amino acids: CASSIRLAATDTQYF. CDR3 DNA sequence: TGCGCCAGCAGTATACGACTAGCGGCCACAGATACGCAGTATTTT.

The chain employs TRBV5-1 and TRBJ1-2, with D maybe TRBD1 (5 bases). The CDR3 extends over 15 amino acids. Looked up from germline, CDR1 is SGHRS and CDR2 is YFSETQ. V was pared by 4 bases and J by 3 bases, with 16 bases between. This CDR3 reads CASSPRAGMYYGYTF. DNA for the CDR3: TGCGCCAGCAGCCCCCGCGCAGGGATGTACTATGGCTACACCTTC.

The chain combines TRBV6-5 with TRBJ1-6, with no clear D. Trimming stripped 5 bases from V and 7 bases from J, with 12 bases between. There are 14 residues in the CDR3. Germline CDR1 reads MNHEY; CDR2 reads SVGAGI. The CDR3 reads CASSPAQANSPLHF. In DNA, the CDR3 is TGTGCCAGCAGTCCCGCCCAGGCCAATTCACCCCTCCACTTT.

CDR3 coding DNA: TGCAGCGTTTATAACACCGGGGAGCTGTTTTTT. Amino acid sequence: CSVYNTGELFF. The chain employs TRBV29-1 and TRBJ2-2; no reliable D call. The CDR3 sequence is 11 residues long. Germline CDR1 and CDR2: SQVTM and ANQGSEA. With 5 bases removed from V and 2 bases from J, the gap between germline ends came to 3 bases.

This clonotype was found a few times. The rearrangement joins TRBV28 to TRBJ2-6, with TRBD1 identical over 8 bases. The germline CDR1 and CDR2 sequences are MDHEN and SYDVKM. This CDR3 region has 14 residues. V shed 7 bases, J shed 2 bases, and the junction held 1 base outside the gene matches. The CDR3 protein is CASKQGAGANVLTF. The DNA for the CDR3 is TGTGCCAGCAAACAGGGGGCTGGGGCCAACGTCCTGACTTTC.

As DNA, the CDR3 is TGTGCCAGCAGCTTAGGTGGCCTCGCGCGCCCCTACAATGAGCAGTTCTTC. This gives the protein CASSLGGLARPYNEQFF. The chain links TRBV7-8 to TRBJ2-1; D uncertain. Germline CDR1 SGHVS, CDR2 FQNEAQ. The V end was cut by 1 base, the J end by 2 bases, with 15 bases between. The CDR3 consists of 17 residues.

J is TRBJ2-7 and V is TRBV25-1; a possible D gene is TRBD1 (5 bases). V shed 2 bases and J shed 6 bases, with 8 bases lying between them. The germline CDR1 and CDR2 sequences are MGHDK and SYGVNS. The CDR3 runs 12 residues. CDR3 nucleotide sequence: TGTGCCAGCAGTGAAATAGGGGCCGAGCAGTACTTC. It codes for CASSEIGAEQYF.

This clonotype was seen at least ten times. The V gene is TRBV29-1, the J gene TRBJ1-3; D possibly corresponds to TRBD1 (5 bases). This CDR3 contains 13 residues. Per germline, CDR1 SQVTM and CDR2 ANQGSEA. V lost 5 bases, J lost 4 bases, and 12 bases lay in between. The CDR3 DNA reads TGCAGCGTTCGGGTAGGGGTAGGAAACACCATATATTTT. As protein: CSVRVGVGNTIYF.

This clonotype has at least ten counts. The chain joins TRBV12-3 or TRBV12-4 to TRBJ1-1; D ambiguous. CDR3 size: 11 residues. V lost 3 bases to trimming and J lost 3 bases, with 2 bases between them. The CDR3: CASSLYTEAFF. CDR3 DNA: TGTGCCAGCAGTTTGTACACTGAAGCTTTCTTT.

Ten or more counts support this clonotype. This rearrangement joins TRBV7-9 to TRBJ2-7; D is possibly TRBD1 (6 bases). This CDR3 has 13 residues. V shed 6 bases and J shed 0 bases, with 9 bases lying between them. Germline loops: CDR1 SEHNR, CDR2 FQNEAQ (reference sequence). The CDR3 spells CASRDSLSYEQYF. As DNA, the CDR3 is TGTGCCAGCAGGGACAGCCTCTCCTACGAGCAGTACTTC.

This clonotype has at least ten counts. The chain recombines TRBV19 with TRBJ2-3; 9 bases match TRBD1. CDR3 length: 15 amino acids. Germline V lookup: CDR1 LNHDA, CDR2 SQIVND (reference sequence). V was clipped by 7 bases and J by 3 bases; unmatched bases: 8. The CDR3 loop is CASNPGQGKTDTQYF. The CDR3 region has the DNA TGTGCCAGTAACCCGGGACAGGGTAAGACAGATACGCAGTATTTT.

V is TRBV7-9 and J is TRBJ2-5; 10 bases are shared with TRBD1. Germline loops: CDR1 SEHNR, CDR2 FQNEAQ (reference sequence). V lost 5 bases and J lost 5; bases outside the gene matches: 8. This CDR3 spans 15 amino acids. The CDR3 nucleotides read TGTGCCAGCAGCCCCGACAGGGGGCGTTCGGAGACCCAGTACTTC. This translates into CASSPDRGRSETQYF.

This clonotype appeared many times. This rearrangement joins TRBV28 to TRBJ2-7; D uncertain. Per the germline V gene, CDR1 is MDHEN and CDR2 is SYDVKM. CDR3 length: 14 amino acids. V lost 1 base, J lost 2 bases, and 9 bases lay in between. The CDR3 DNA reads TGTGCCAGCAGTTTATCCGGCAGGACCTACGAGCAGTACTTC. Encoded protein: CASSLSGRTYEQYF.

This clonotype was seen more than once but under ten times. The gene calls are TRBV5-1 and TRBJ2-1; TRBD2 matches 8 bases. Germline loops: CDR1 SGHRS, CDR2 YFSETQ. This CDR3 contains 15 residues. V trimming: 0 bases; J trimming: 8 bases; junction bases outside the gene matches: 7. Written as DNA, the CDR3 is TGCGCCAGCAGCTTGGCCCTAGCGGGTACGCATGAGCAGTTCTTC. As protein: CASSLALAGTHEQFF. The full variable domain, in which reference TRBV5-1 and TRBJ2-1 provide the parts outside the CDR3, is KAGVTQTPRYLIKTRGQQVTLSCSPISGHRSVSWYQQTPGQGLQFLFEYFSETQRNKGNFPGRFSGRQFSNSRSEMNVSTLELGDSALYLCASSLALAGTHEQFFGPGTRLTVL.

This clonotype was recorded many times. This chain connects TRBV3-1 to TRBJ1-5; D not certain. The germline gives CDR1 LGHDT, CDR2 YNNKEL (reference sequence). The V and J ends lost 2 bases and 7 bases respectively, with 9 bases between them. The CDR3 runs to 13 residues. The CDR3 DNA is TGTGCCAGCAGCCAATACGTGGGGCAGCCCCAGCATTTT. It specifies CASSQYVGQPQHF.

This clonotype has just a few counts. CDR3 amino acids: CASSLGENSPLHF. The CDR3, as DNA: TGTGCCAGCAGCTTAGGGGAGAATTCACCCCTCCACTTT. The chain joins TRBV11-2 to TRBJ1-6; D gene uncertain. This CDR3 spans 13 amino acids. Trimming removed 1 base at V and 7 bases at J, with 5 bases between. CDR1 is SGHAT, CDR2 FQNNGV, per germline.

This clonotype was seen repeatedly, ten times or more. The chain is built from TRBV6-5 and TRBJ1-3; D uncertain. This CDR3 comprises 15 residues. Germline V gives CDR1 MNHEY, CDR2 SVGAGI. Deletions cut 6 bases from V and 0 bases from J, with 12 bases between. Written as DNA, the CDR3 is TGTGCCAGCAGCCCCGACACTACCTCTGGAAACACCATATATTTT. It codes for CASSPDTTSGNTIYF.

The table lists this clonotype with many counts. V is TRBV18 and J is TRBJ2-1, with a tentative D call TRBD2 (7 bases). The V gene lost 0 bases and the J gene lost 8 bases, with 14 bases spanning the gap. CDR1 is KGHSH, CDR2 LQKENI, per germline. This CDR3 spans 15 amino acids. This CDR3 is CASSPPGGLVHEQFF. The CDR3 coding sequence is TGTGCCAGCTCACCACCCGGGGGGCTCGTGCATGAGCAGTTCTTC.

The chain is built from TRBV19 and TRBJ2-1; 7 bases agree with TRBD2. V lost 5 bases, J lost 2 bases, and 3 bases stayed unmatched. Germline V gene lookup returns CDR1 LNHDA and CDR2 SQIVND (reference sequence). This CDR3 is 14 amino acids long. The CDR3: CASSYAGAYNEQFF. The CDR3 coding sequence is TGTGCCAGTAGTTACGCGGGGGCCTACAATGAGCAGTTCTTC.

This clonotype has more than one count but fewer than ten. This sequence joins TRBV7-8 and TRBJ2-7, with D perhaps TRBD1 (5 bases). CDR1 and CDR2 from the germline V gene are SGHVS and FQNEAQ. The CDR3 covers 12 residues. Trimming removed 8 bases from V and 3 bases from J, with 11 bases in between. CDR3 coding DNA: TGTGCCAGCGGGCAGGGCAACTACGAGCAGTACTTC. Translated, it gives CASGQGNYEQYF.

The gene calls are TRBV7-9 and TRBJ2-3; D remains ambiguous. Germline CDR1 and CDR2: SEHNR and FQNEAQ (reference sequence). V was pared by 1 base and J by 2 bases, with 10 bases between. The CDR3 runs 15 residues. In DNA form, the CDR3 reads TGTGCCAGCAGCTTAGTCGCGAGTTACACAGATACGCAGTATTTT. As protein: CASSLVASYTDTQYF.

CDR3 coding DNA: TGTGCCAGCAGCTTAGTGGGTACCAATGAGCAGTTCTTC. Its translation is CASSLVGTNEQFF. This rearrangement joins TRBV7-9 to TRBJ2-1; D gene ambiguous. Germline-derived CDR1 and CDR2 are SEHNR and FQNEAQ (reference sequence). Trimming took off 1 base at V and 6 bases at J, with 7 bases between the two ends. This CDR3 comprises 13 residues.

The table lists this clonotype with a few counts. The V call is TRBV28, the J call TRBJ2-7; 9 positions match TRBD2. Germline lookup yields CDR1 MDHEN and CDR2 SYDVKM. Unmatched junction bases numbered 12, after V lost 6 bases and J lost 6 bases. CDR3 length: 15 amino acids. The CDR3: CASSPPGLANAEQYF. The CDR3 coding sequence is TGTGCCAGCAGCCCCCCGGGACTAGCTAATGCCGAGCAGTACTTC.

This clonotype appeared a few times. The V and J genes are TRBV28 and TRBJ1-1, with D possibly matching TRBD1 (5 bases). CDR3 length equals 13 residues. Trimming shortened V by 7 bases and J by 3 bases, and 12 bases separated the two germline ends. CDR1 and CDR2 from the germline V gene are MDHEN and SYDVKM. CDR3 bases: TGTGCCAGCATTGGGGGGGGATACACTGAAGCTTTCTTT. Translated, it gives CASIGGGYTEAFF.